This passage covers 21 T cell receptor beta chains from one sample sequenced in a study of T cells expressing NK-cell markers. TCRdb re-called the 5' RACE reads and gives one entry per CDR3 protein, without DNA. The ten most abundant clones cover roughly 12% of a sample with 140,000 to 150,000 distinct CDR3 sequences. Material: blood T cells: a sorted CD56 or NKG2C T cell subset, CD4+ or CD8+ T cells, or bulk PBMC T cells (not recorded which). Source of these receptors: a man aged 18 to 35 in good health.

The chain links TRBV30 to TRBJ2-2; the TRBD2 assignment by TCRdb is unverifiable without DNA. There are 16 residues in the CDR3. Germline CDR1 is GTSNPN and CDR2 is SVGIG (reference sequence). This CDR3 is CAWLGLAGENTGELFF.

This chain uses TRBV19 with TRBJ1-4; the TRBD1 assignment by TCRdb is unverifiable without DNA. The CDR3 runs 17 residues. Germline assignment: CDR1 LNHDA and CDR2 SQIVND (reference sequence). This CDR3 is CASSLDPDRGTNEKLFF.

The genes are TRBV3-1 and TRBJ2-1. The germline V gene has CDR1 LGHDT and CDR2 YNNKEL (reference sequence). This CDR3 comprises 15 residues. CDR3 in amino acids: CASSQVPGTYNEQFF.

This rearrangement joins TRBV28 to TRBJ2-3; no DNA is available, so the TRBD1 call from TCRdb remains unchecked. CDR3 length: 15 amino acids. Germline V gives CDR1 MDHEN, CDR2 SYDVKM. CDR3 residues: CASSWGQGGTDTQYF.

The gene calls are TRBV6-1 and TRBJ2-1; checking the TCRdb D call of TRBD2 is not possible without DNA. This CDR3 contains 17 residues. Germline values: CDR1 MNHNS, CDR2 SASEGT. CDR3 loop: CASSEAGLAGAYNEQFF.

The CDR3 region is CSARTERNTIYF. The chain employs TRBV29-1 and TRBJ1-3; TCRdb's D call of TRBD1 is untestable without DNA. The germline CDR1 and CDR2 sequences are SQVTM and ANQGSEA. The CDR3 runs to 12 residues.

V gene TRBV5-1 combines with J gene TRBJ1-2; TCRdb's D gene call, TRBD1, goes unchecked for lack of DNA. This CDR3 has 15 residues. From germline, CDR1 is SGHRS and CDR2 YFSETQ. The chain's CDR3 is CASSLSPGTVYGYTF.

The chain joins TRBV4-3 to TRBJ2-5. Germline CDR1 LGHNA, CDR2 YSLEER. This CDR3 has 15 residues. The chain's CDR3 is CASSQDISPQETQYF.

The chain carries TRBV10-2 and TRBJ1-5; TCRdb lists TRBD1, though no DNA is available to test this call. The germline V gene encodes CDR1 WSHSY and CDR2 SAAADI. CDR3 length: 15 amino acids. This CDR3 reads CASSEIGVSNQPQHF.

The chain uses TRBV7-9 and TRBJ2-7. The germline CDR1 and CDR2 sequences are SEHNR and FQNEAQ (reference sequence). The CDR3 runs to 13 residues. The CDR3 reads CASSLSGPYEQYF. Supplemented by reference TRBV7-9 and TRBJ2-7, the full variable domain reads DTGVSQNPRHKITKRGQNVTFRCDPISEHNRLYWYRQTLGQGPEFLTYFQNEAQLEKSRLLSDRFSAERPKGSFSTLEIQRTEQGDSAMYLCASSLSGPYEQYFGPGTRLTVT.

The chain joins TRBV7-9 to TRBJ2-2; absent DNA, TCRdb's TRBD1 call cannot be checked. The CDR3 spans 16 residues. CDR1 is SEHNR, CDR2 FQNEAQ, per germline (reference sequence). The CDR3 sequence is CASSHPGTPRTGELFF.

The chain joins TRBV29-1 to TRBJ2-7; TCRdb names TRBD1, which stays unverified in the absence of DNA. The CDR3 consists of 13 residues. Germline-derived CDR1 and CDR2 are SQVTM and ANQGSEA. The CDR3 is CSVTPAGSYEQYF.

This chain joins TRBV14 and TRBJ2-2; TCRdb calls TRBD2, which cannot be checked without DNA. The CDR3 length is 17 residues. Germline-derived CDR1 and CDR2 are SGHDN and FVKESK. This CDR3 reads CASSQETSATNTGELFF. Together with reference TRBV14 and TRBJ2-2, the CDR3 gives the full variable domain: EAGVTQFPSHSVIEKGQTVTLRCDPISGHDNLYWYRRVMGKEIKFLLHFVKESKQDESGMPNNRFLAERTGGTYSTLKVQPAELEDSGVYFCASSQETSATNTGELFFGEGSRLTVL.

This chain joins TRBV5-8 and TRBJ2-3. The CDR3 covers 16 residues. Looked up from germline, CDR1 is SGHTS and CDR2 is YDEGEE. The chain's CDR3 is CASSLITTLKADTQYF.

This CDR3 is CATARDRGDEQFF. V and J are TRBV24-1 and TRBJ2-1; TCRdb designates TRBD1, a call that cannot be tested without DNA. CDR3 length: 13 residues. CDR1 and CDR2 (germline): KGHDR, SFDVKD.

The rearrangement links TRBV4-3 to TRBJ2-5; the D call from TCRdb, TRBD2, cannot be confirmed without DNA. CDR3 length equals 16 residues. Germline V gene sequence: CDR1 LGHNA, CDR2 YSLEER. The CDR3 reads CASSQDGSGRAETQYF.

V is TRBV7-2 and J is TRBJ2-7; TCRdb proposes TRBD1, but this gene call is untestable without DNA. This CDR3 comprises 13 residues. Germline loops: CDR1 SGHTA, CDR2 FQGNSA. The CDR3 is CASTRTDSYEQYF.

This chain joins TRBV5-1 and TRBJ2-2. The germline CDR1 and CDR2 sequences are SGHRS and YFSETQ. The CDR3 contains 14 residues. The CDR3 protein is CASSPTWHTGELFF.

The genes are TRBV2 and TRBJ2-5; the TRBD2 assignment by TCRdb is unverifiable without DNA. This CDR3 is built from 13 residues. Germline V CDR1 and CDR2: SNHLY, FYNNEI. CDR3: CATPGDSGETQYF.

The chain combines TRBV5-1 with TRBJ2-7; TCRdb calls TRBD1, which cannot be checked without DNA. The CDR3 is 15 amino acids. The germline CDR1 and CDR2 sequences are SGHRS and YFSETQ. The CDR3 sequence is CASSQGGERRHEQYF.

The chain recombines TRBV20-1 with TRBJ2-7; TCRdb's D call of TRBD1 is untestable without DNA. Germline lookup yields CDR1 DFQATT and CDR2 SNEGSKA (reference sequence). The CDR3 contains 15 residues. This chain's CDR3 is CSAWKSGTLPYEQYF.